A selection of T cell receptor beta chains follows, all from one sample in a study of naive and memory T cell subsets. TCRdb called the 5' RACE reads again in MiXCR, with one record for every CDR3 protein. The sample records about 48,000 distinct CDR3 sequences, 4.7% being singletons. The receptors derive from a female donor in good health. CDR3s include the opening cysteine and the closing phenylalanine or tryptophan. A D gene is named only where the DNA matches it firmly. The size field reads once, few or many counts, or a class when the clone is expanded.

>TRBV29-1|TRBJ1-3|many|TRBD1|17
TGCAGCGCGGAGGGACAGTCTACTAAGAACTCTGGAAACACCATATATTTT
CSAEGQSTKNSGNTIYF
>TRBV20-1|TRBJ1-1|many|NA|11
TGCAGTGCTAGAGATCGGGCAGGTTGTTTCTTT
CSARDRAGCFF
>TRBV6-6|TRBJ2-1|many|TRBD2|16
TGTGCCAGCAGTTACAAGACTAGCGGGAGTGGGAATGAGCAGTTCTTC
CASSYKTSGSGNEQFF
>TRBV29-1|TRBJ2-7|many|TRBD2|15
TGCAGCGTCGGGGTGACTAGGGAGGGCACGAGGGAGCAGTACTTC
CSVGVTREGTREQYF
>TRBV6-2/TRBV6-3|TRBJ2-7|many|TRBD1|14
TGTGCCAGTACGTGGACAGGGAGCTCCTACGAGCAGTACTTC
CASTWTGSSYEQYF
>TRBV10-3|TRBJ1-1|many|TRBD1|13
TGTGCCATCAGTGTGGGGACAGGGTCTGAAGCTTTCTTT
CAISVGTGSEAFF
>TRBV7-2|TRBJ2-3|many|TRBD1|14
TGTGCCAGCAGCTTCGACAGGGGGCCTGATACGCAGTATTTT
CASSFDRGPDTQYF
>TRBV29-1|TRBJ2-7|many|NA|13
TGCAGCGTTGTGACAGCCCTAAACTACGAGCAGTACTTC
CSVVTALNYEQYF
>TRBV5-4|TRBJ2-2|many|TRBD2|16
TGTGCCAGCAGCTTGAAGCGGGAGTTAAACACCGGGGAGCTGTTTTTT
CASSLKRELNTGELFF
>TRBV7-9|TRBJ1-3|many|TRBD1|17
TGTGCCAGCAGCTTAACCTCGACAGGGTTGACTGGAAACACCATATATTTT
CASSLTSTGLTGNTIYF
>TRBV13|TRBJ1-2|many|NA|13
TGTGCCAGCAGCTCTCAGGGGAAGTATGGCTACACCTTC
CASSSQGKYGYTF
>TRBV11-1|TRBJ2-3|many|NA|12
TGTGCCAGCAGCCCCAAGGGAGATACGCAGTATTTT
CASSPKGDTQYF
>TRBV6-5|TRBJ1-1|many|TRBD1|18
TGTGCCAGCAGTTATTTCTCCGGGACAGGGGGCTTGAACACTGAAGCTTTCTTT
CASSYFSGTGGLNTEAFF
>TRBV20-1|TRBJ2-7|many|TRBD2|13
TGCAGTGCCCCCGGGACTAGCGGCTACGAGCAGTACTTC
CSAPGTSGYEQYF
>TRBV4-1|TRBJ1-2|many|NA|14
TGCGCCAGCAGCCAAGGAGGGGACGGGAGTGGCTACACCTTC
CASSQGGDGSGYTF